The next 29 T cell receptor beta chains were all read from a single sample in a study of CD8+ T cells in alopecia areata. The sequencing template was cDNA reverse transcribed from extracted RNA. Sequencing was performed with immunoSEQ multiplex PCR; in TCRdb, only in-frame clones are kept and a portion is missing. The table has about 220,000 clones, 50% to 70% seen once. Treatment given: oral pan-JAK inhibitor, 5-10 mg twice daily. This specimen was CD4+ T cells sorted from blood, taken at week 4, from a patient treated with tofacitinib. The source of these receptors is a human donor with alopecia areata.

This clone occurred once. The chain joins TRBV27 to TRBJ1-5, with a weak D call TRBD1 (5 bases). From germline, CDR1 is MNHEY and CDR2 SMNVEV (reference sequence). This CDR3 spans 13 amino acids. Trimming shortened V by 6 bases and J by 4 bases, and 10 bases separated the two germline ends. The DNA for the CDR3 is TGTGCCAGCAGCCCCGACAGAAATCAGCCCCAGCATTTT. Amino acid sequence: CASSPDRNQPQHF.

This chain connects TRBV29-1 to TRBJ2-3; 10 nucleotides line up with TRBD2. Germline CDR1 SQVTM, CDR2 ANQGSEA. Losses at the gene ends were 2 bases for V and 6 bases for J; bases not matched to a gene: 8. The CDR3 is 15 amino acids. CDR3 protein: CSVETLAGARDTQYF. The CDR3 bases are TGCAGCGTTGAAACCCTAGCGGGGGCGAGGGATACGCAGTATTTT.

This clone was seen a handful of times. V is TRBV10-3 and J is TRBJ2-5; D not resolved. Germline V gene sequence: CDR1 ENHRY, CDR2 SYGVKD. Between the trimmed V and J ends, which lost 8 bases and 0 bases, there was a span of 4 bases. The CDR3 is 11 amino acids. The CDR3 reads CAIADQETQYF. Written as DNA, the CDR3 is TGTGCCATCGCGGACCAAGAGACCCAGTACTTC.

This clone has only a few counts. At the DNA level, this CDR3 is encoded by other sequences in the same sample as well. The chain has TRBV5-6 and TRBJ2-5, with unresolved D. Germline loops: CDR1 SGHDT, CDR2 YYEEEE. Trimming pared 0 bases from V and 3 bases from J, leaving 0 bases between. This CDR3 has 11 amino acids. CDR3 DNA sequence: TGTGCCAGCAGCTTGGAAGAGACCCAGTACTTC. Protein sequence: CASSLEETQYF.

The V and J genes are TRBV29-1 and TRBJ2-2; possible D gene TRBD1, 6 bases. Germline CDR1 is SQVTM and CDR2 is ANQGSEA. The CDR3 is 14 amino acids. The V end lost 7 bases, the J end lost 0 bases, and 12 bases lay between the germline ends. Written as DNA, the CDR3 is TGCAGCGGGGGAGACAGGACGAACACCGGGGAGCTGTTTTTT. This encodes CSGGDRTNTGELFF.

CDR3 sequence (DNA): TGCAGCGTTGAGGTCTGGGGTAGGGAGACTGAAGCTTTCTTT. Its translation: CSVEVWGRETEAFF. The rearrangement uses TRBV29-1 and TRBJ1-1; no definite D call. Deletions cut 3 bases from V and 5 bases from J, with 16 bases between. The CDR3 has 14 amino acids. The germline CDR1 and CDR2 sequences are SQVTM and ANQGSEA. Full variable domain (missing parts from reference TRBV29-1 and TRBJ1-1): SAVISQKPSRDICQRGTSLTIQCQVDSQVTMMFWYRQQPGQSLTLIATANQGSEATYESGFVIDKFPISRPNLTFSTLTVSNMSPEDSSIYLCSVEVWGRETEAFFGQGTRLTVV.

The chain uses TRBV5-4 and TRBJ1-1, with TRBD1 matching 8 bases. CDR3 length: 14 residues. J lost 2 bases, V lost 2 bases, and 2 bases had no gene match. Germline V lookup: CDR1 SGHNT, CDR2 YYREEE (reference sequence). As DNA, the CDR3 is TGTGCCAGCAGCTTCGGGACAGGCAACACTGAAGCTTTCTTT. Its translation: CASSFGTGNTEAFF.

This clone was found a few times. The chain employs TRBV5-1 and TRBJ2-1; possible D gene TRBD2, 6 bases. V lost 0 bases and J 6 bases, leaving 10 bases between the germline ends. Germline values: CDR1 SGHRS, CDR2 YFSETQ. CDR3 size: 14 residues. The CDR3 DNA reads as TGCGCCAGCAGCTTGGGCGGGACTTCCAATGAGCAGTTCTTC. This gives the protein CASSLGGTSNEQFF.

This clone was picked up a small number of times. The rearrangement joins TRBV11-1 to TRBJ2-5; no clear D. Germline CDR1 reads SGHAT; CDR2 reads FQDESV (reference sequence). The CDR3 loop spans 11 amino acids. Trimming took 5 bases from V and 5 from J, leaving 6 bases between them. The CDR3 here is CASSIMETQYF. The CDR3, as DNA: TGTGCCAGCAGCATAATGGAGACCCAGTACTTC.

The chain employs TRBV15 and TRBJ2-4, with D maybe TRBD1 (6 bases). V dropped 0 bases and J dropped 4 bases, with 13 bases sitting between them. CDR1 LNHNV and CDR2 YYDKDF come from the germline V gene (reference sequence). The CDR3 is 16 residues long. The CDR3 DNA reads TGTGCCACCAGCAGAGAGGGAGCAGGGACAAAAAACATTCAGTACTTC. This translates into CATSREGAGTKNIQYF.

The sample holds many counts of this clone. J is TRBJ1-6 and V is TRBV7-8; D remains ambiguous. V was pared by 5 bases and J by 10 bases, with 9 bases between. Germline V gene data show CDR1 as SGHVS and CDR2 as FQNEAQ. The CDR3 is 12 residues long. The CDR3 bases are TGTGCCAGCAGCCCACCGTTCTCACCCCTCCACTTT. This translates into CASSPPFSPLHF. The whole variable domain, filled in from reference TRBV7-8 and TRBJ1-6, reads GAGVSQSPRYKVAKRGQDVALRCDPISGHVSLFWYQQALGQGPEFLTYFQNEAQLDKSGLPSDRFFAERPEGSVSTLKIQRTQQEDSAVYLCASSPPFSPLHFGNGTRLTVT.

The CDR3 region has the DNA TGTGCCTGGAGTCGGGAAAGCTATGGCTACACCTTC. This encodes CAWSRESYGYTF. The rearrangement links TRBV30 to TRBJ1-2; D is ambiguous. This CDR3 comprises 12 residues. V was trimmed by 2 bases and J by 4 bases, leaving 8 bases between them. CDR1 and CDR2 from the germline V gene are GTSNPN and SVGIG (reference sequence).

The chain joins TRBV30 to TRBJ2-3; TRBD2 matches 9 bases. The junction had 5 bases not matched to a gene; V was cut back by 7 bases and J by 0 bases. Germline V gives CDR1 GTSNPN, CDR2 SVGIG (reference sequence). The CDR3 has 14 amino acids. CDR3 residues: CASLAGRSTDTQYF. CDR3 DNA sequence: TGTGCCTCTCTAGCGGGGAGAAGCACAGATACGCAGTATTTT.

The J gene is TRBJ2-3, the V gene TRBV30; D may match TRBD1 or TRBD2 (5 bases each). The length of the CDR3 is 15 residues. V lost 1 base and J 5 bases, leaving 16 bases between the germline ends. Germline-derived CDR1 and CDR2 are GTSNPN and SVGIG (reference sequence). Here the CDR3 DNA reads TGTGCCTGGAGTGCCCGGGACGGACGGAGAGATACGCAGTATTTT. Its translation is CAWSARDGRRDTQYF. Supplemented by reference TRBV30 and TRBJ2-3, the full variable domain reads SQTIHQWPATLVQPVGSPLSLECTVEGTSNPNLYWYRQAAGRGLQLLFYSVGIGQISSEVPQNLSASRPQDRQFILSSKKLLLSDSGFYLCAWSARDGRRDTQYFGPGTRLTVL.

The chain couples TRBV29-1 to TRBJ1-1, with 8 bases fitting TRBD1. CDR3 length equals 13 residues. J gave up 1 base and V 7 bases, and 5 bases lay outside the gene matches. Germline assignment: CDR1 SQVTM and CDR2 ANQGSEA. CDR3 loop: CSAAGTGNTEAFF. Here the CDR3 DNA reads TGCAGCGCCGCCGGGACAGGGAACACTGAAGCTTTCTTT.

The V gene is TRBV29-1, the J gene TRBJ2-3, with D unclear. Per germline, CDR1 SQVTM and CDR2 ANQGSEA. Between the trimmed V and J ends, which lost 4 bases and 0 bases, there was a span of 8 bases. The CDR3 loop spans 13 amino acids. The CDR3 here is CSVVSPSTDTQYF. The CDR3 region has the DNA TGCAGCGTTGTATCCCCTAGCACAGATACGCAGTATTTT.

The table lists this clone with a few counts. The chain is built from TRBV15 and TRBJ1-1; D remains ambiguous. Trimming pared 5 bases from V and 4 bases from J, leaving 26 bases between. The germline gives CDR1 LNHNV, CDR2 YYDKDF (reference sequence). CDR3 length: 18 residues. This CDR3 reads CATSRSGVGGLRGTEAFF. The CDR3 DNA reads as TGTGCCACCAGCCGTAGTGGGGTTGGAGGTTTGCGGGGCACTGAAGCTTTCTTT. Based on the CDR3 plus reference TRBV15 and TRBJ1-1, the full variable domain is DAMVIQNPRYQVTQFGKPVTLSCSQTLNHNVMYWYQQKSSQAPKLLFHYYDKDFNNEADTPDNFQSRRPNTSFCFLDIRSPGLGDTAMYLCATSRSGVGGLRGTEAFFGQGTRLTVV.

This clone was counted between two and nine times. This chain links TRBV7-2 with TRBJ1-3; D unclear. Germline V gene sequence: CDR1 SGHTA, CDR2 FQGNSA. The CDR3 has 15 residues. Trimming took 7 bases from V and 0 from J, leaving 13 bases between them. CDR3: CASTRTQSSGNTIYF. In DNA, the CDR3 is TGTGCCAGCACTCGAACGCAGAGCTCTGGAAACACCATATATTTT.

The sample holds a few counts of this clone. The V and J genes are TRBV4-3 and TRBJ2-1; the D call may be TRBD1 or TRBD2 (7 bases each). Deletions cut 1 base from V and 9 bases from J, with 13 bases between. Germline lookup yields CDR1 LGHNA and CDR2 YSLEER. The CDR3 covers 14 residues. The CDR3 spells CASSQGQGEGEQFF. CDR3 DNA: TGCGCCAGCAGCCAAGGGCAGGGGGAGGGTGAGCAGTTCTTC.

The chain is built from TRBV11-2 and TRBJ1-1; a possible D gene is TRBD1 (5 bases). The germline V gene has CDR1 SGHAT and CDR2 FQNNGV. The CDR3 covers 16 residues. Trimming cost V 5 bases and J 1 base, with 17 bases left between them. The CDR3 DNA sequence: TGTGCCAGCAGCCCATCCCCGGGACGGACGAACACTGAAGCTTTCTTT. Its translation is CASSPSPGRTNTEAFF.

The chain links TRBV30 to TRBJ1-1; possible D gene TRBD1, 6 bases. Trimming removed 5 bases from V and 2 bases from J, with 9 bases in between. Germline V gene data show CDR1 as GTSNPN and CDR2 as SVGIG (reference sequence). The CDR3 spans 12 residues. As DNA, the CDR3 is TGTGCCTGGTCAGGGGATAACACTGAAGCTTTCTTT. Protein: CAWSGDNTEAFF.

The rearrangement links TRBV29-1 to TRBJ1-2, with D uncertain. The V gene lost 4 bases and the J gene lost 4 bases, with 19 bases spanning the gap. Per the germline V gene, CDR1 is SQVTM and CDR2 is ANQGSEA. This CDR3 region has 15 residues. The CDR3 loop is CSVAPRDFSGYGYTF. CDR3 nucleotide sequence: TGCAGCGTTGCTCCACGTGATTTTTCGGGCTATGGCTACACCTTC. Based on the CDR3 plus reference TRBV29-1 and TRBJ1-2, the full variable domain is SAVISQKPSRDICQRGTSLTIQCQVDSQVTMMFWYRQQPGQSLTLIATANQGSEATYESGFVIDKFPISRPNLTFSTLTVSNMSPEDSSIYLCSVAPRDFSGYGYTFGSGTRLTVV.

The chain combines TRBV18 with TRBJ1-1; TRBD1 might be the D (5 bases). Trimming pared 6 bases from V and 1 base from J, leaving 9 bases between. The CDR3 spans 13 residues. Germline V gives CDR1 KGHSH, CDR2 LQKENI. The CDR3 reads CASSGRANTEAFF. In DNA form, the CDR3 reads TGTGCCAGCTCGGGCAGGGCGAACACTGAAGCTTTCTTT.

The chain combines TRBV30 with TRBJ1-1, with 7 bases lining up with TRBD1. With V trimmed by 5 bases and J by 2 bases, 5 bases remained unmatched. Per the germline V gene, CDR1 is GTSNPN and CDR2 is SVGIG (reference sequence). The CDR3 extends over 13 amino acids. DNA for the CDR3: TGTGCCTGGGAGACAGGGATAAACACTGAAGCTTTCTTT. Translating gives CAWETGINTEAFF.

The genes are TRBV7-3 and TRBJ2-7; D is undetermined. The germline gives CDR1 SGHTA, CDR2 FQGTGA. V dropped 8 bases and J dropped 1 base, with 12 bases sitting between them. The CDR3 totals 13 residues. DNA for the CDR3: TGTGCCAGCTCCGCCGGCAGATCCTACGAGCAGTACTTC. This codes for CASSAGRSYEQYF.

J is TRBJ1-3 and V is TRBV9; no clear D. The V end was cut by 0 bases, the J end by 2 bases, with 9 bases between. From germline, CDR1 is SGDLS and CDR2 YYNGEE. This CDR3 spans 15 amino acids. CDR3 region: CASSVGGGTGNTIYF. The DNA for the CDR3 is TGTGCCAGCAGCGTAGGGGGAGGAACTGGAAACACCATATATTTT.

The rearrangement uses TRBV7-8 and TRBJ2-7; weak D call: TRBD2 (6 bases). The CDR3 consists of 15 residues. Germline V gives CDR1 SGHVS, CDR2 FQNEAQ. The ends were cut back, 5 bases at V and 2 bases at J, with 16 bases in the middle. CDR3 nucleotide sequence: TGTGCCAGCAGCCCGGCGGGACCGGTAACCTACGAGCAGTACTTC. This translates into CASSPAGPVTYEQYF.

Regarding this clone: This sample also contains other DNA sequences that code for the same CDR3. The chain uses TRBV4-3 and TRBJ1-5; D gene uncertain. Germline V gene data show CDR1 as LGHNA and CDR2 as YSLEER. The CDR3 has 13 residues. Between the trimmed V and J ends, which lost 4 bases and 4 bases, there was a span of 8 bases. This CDR3 is CASSPQLNQPQHF. In DNA form, the CDR3 reads TGCGCCAGCAGCCCACAGCTAAATCAGCCCCAGCATTTT.

This clone was detected many times. The V call is TRBV5-1, the J call TRBJ1-2, with D hard to call. This CDR3 region has 14 residues. Trimming took 6 bases from V and 2 from J, leaving 14 bases between them. From germline, CDR1 is SGHRS and CDR2 YFSETQ. The CDR3 here is CASNSGLQNYGYTF. The CDR3 DNA reads TGCGCCAGCAACTCTGGTTTACAGAACTATGGCTACACCTTC.